This TCR beta chain stems from a study of T cell repertoires in cytomegalovirus infection. Whole-study context: Recently identified HLA-C-restricted CMV epitopes and well-studied HLA-B-restricted CMV epitopes were used by the study. Through public TCR beta signatures, both CMV infection and matching HLA type were indicated.

Study-level results: The ex vivo response showed dominance by HLA-C-restricted CMV-specific TCR beta clonotypes. Identification of carriers of CMV plus the relevant HLA was performed using cumulative public TCR beta family frequency.

This clonotype was observed a few times. Its antigen is unknown. TCRdb fed the reads into MiXCR, producing one record per CDR3 protein. The data show about 89,000 distinct CDR3 sequences, around 28% seen once. Per germline, CDR1 SEHNR and CDR2 FQNEAQ (reference sequence). V was cut by 3 bases and J by 2 bases, with 16 bases left in between. The CDR3 covers 17 residues. This TCR came from a human donor in good health (CMV status not recorded). Some clones in this sample may be carry-over from other donors' samples. This chain uses TRBV7-9 with TRBJ2-2, with D perhaps given as TRBD1 or TRBD2 (6 bases each). Sample: CD8+ T cells from cultured PBMCs, taken from culture after CMV antigen stimulation. In DNA form, the CDR3 reads TGTGCCAGCAGCTTCCCAGGGCTCGGGGGCAACACCGGGGAGCTGTTTTTT. This sequence encodes CASSFPGLGGNTGELFF. The whole variable domain, filled in from reference TRBV7-9 and TRBJ2-2, reads DTGVSQNPRHKITKRGQNVTFRCDPISEHNRLYWYRQTLGQGPEFLTYFQNEAQLEKSRLLSDRFSAERPKGSFSTLEIQRTEQGDSAMYLCASSFPGLGGNTGELFFGEGSRLTVL.